These 21 T cell receptor beta chains were sequenced from one sample in a study of blood T cell repertoires in COVID-19. Repertoires were generated with immunoSEQ multiplex PCR, while TCRdb's copy carries only in-frame clones and drops some. The table includes about 98,000 clones, approximately 80% detected once. The specimen was peripheral blood. All receptors derive from a man between 65 and 79 years old with active or convalescent COVID-19.

The chain has TRBV7-8 and TRBJ1-5; D may be TRBD1 (6 bases). The CDR3 is made up of 13 amino acids. Between the trimmed V and J ends, which lost 5 bases and 6 bases, there was a span of 11 bases. Germline values: CDR1 SGHVS, CDR2 FQNEAQ. CDR3 DNA sequence: TGTGCCAGCAGCCTACAGGGAACTCAGCCCCAGCATTTT. This gives the protein CASSLQGTQPQHF.

The V and J genes are TRBV5-6 and TRBJ1-5; D ambiguous. The V gene's germline CDR1 is SGHDT and CDR2 YYEEEE. Trimming took 0 bases from V and 4 from J, leaving 8 bases between them. The CDR3 extends over 14 amino acids. The DNA for the CDR3 is TGTGCCAGCAGCTTGGTCGGGGATAATCAGCCCCAGCATTTT. It is translated as CASSLVGDNQPQHF.

The J gene is TRBJ2-3, the V gene TRBV24-1, with 10 positions matching TRBD1. The V gene's germline CDR1 is KGHDR and CDR2 SFDVKD. The V and J ends lost 3 bases and 7 bases, in that order; junction bases with no gene match: 6. The CDR3 sequence is 15 residues long. The chain's CDR3 is CATSDPGTGVNTQYF. CDR3 nucleotides: TGTGCCACCAGTGATCCCGGGACAGGGGTAAATACGCAGTATTTT.

The chain uses TRBV30 and TRBJ2-7; maybe TRBD1 (5 bases). Trimming left V 1 base short and J 0 bases short, with 10 bases between. This CDR3 is built from 14 residues. Germline V lookup: CDR1 GTSNPN, CDR2 SVGIG (reference sequence). The CDR3 spells CAWSGQIGSYEQYF. In DNA, the CDR3 is TGTGCCTGGAGTGGACAGATCGGCTCCTACGAGCAGTACTTC.

The chain joins TRBV6-1 to TRBJ2-3; 7 bases agree with TRBD1. Trimming removed 1 base from V and 6 bases from J; junction bases left unmatched: 1. Per germline, CDR1 MNHNS and CDR2 SASEGT. The CDR3 has 13 residues. The DNA for the CDR3 is TGTGCCAGCAGTGAAGGGACAGGTGATACGCAGTATTTT. Its translation is CASSEGTGDTQYF.

This clone was recorded a few times. The chain carries TRBV4-3 and TRBJ2-7; 12 bases align to TRBD2. Trimming took 0 bases from V and 7 from J; bases not matched to a gene: 4. Germline CDR1 and CDR2: LGHNA and YSLEER. CDR3 length: 15 amino acids. The CDR3 DNA is TGCGCCAGCAGCCAAGACACTAGCGGGGGGCGGGAGCAGTACTTC. Amino acid sequence: CASSQDTSGGREQYF.

V and J are TRBV30 and TRBJ1-2; tentative D call: TRBD1 (6 bases). Germline CDR1 and CDR2: GTSNPN and SVGIG (reference sequence). This CDR3 is 12 amino acids long. The V end lost 5 bases, the J end lost 8 bases, and 15 bases lay between the germline ends. CDR3 sequence reads: CAWGLTGKGYTF. For the CDR3, the DNA is TGTGCCTGGGGCCTTACAGGGAAAGGCTACACCTTC.

The chain carries TRBV6-4 and TRBJ1-2; no reliable D call. Germline CDR1 and CDR2: MRHNA and SNTAGT. V was cut by 5 bases and J by 2 bases, with 9 bases left in between. CDR3 length: 13 residues. In DNA, the CDR3 is TGTGCCAGCAGTAACCAGGCAAACTATGGCTACACCTTC. Protein: CASSNQANYGYTF.

This chain's CDR3 is CACLSAARRTQYF. CDR3 in DNA: TGTGCCTGTCTTTCGGCGGCTCGACGGACCCAGTACTTC. The J gene is TRBJ2-5, the V gene TRBV30; no clear D. Germline CDR1 is GTSNPN and CDR2 is SVGIG (reference sequence). V lost 6 bases, J lost 7 bases, and 18 bases lay in between. The CDR3 length is 13 residues.

This clone was found once. The V gene is TRBV19, the J gene TRBJ2-2, with 7 bases that match TRBD1. CDR3 length: 16 residues. Germline V gene data show CDR1 as LNHDA and CDR2 as SQIVND (reference sequence). The J segment lost 6 bases and the V segment lost 10 bases, leaving 17 bases of the junction unmatched. DNA of the CDR3: TGTGCCACTTCACAAAACACAGGGGTAGTGGCCGGGGAGCTGTTTTTT. Protein sequence: CATSQNTGVVAGELFF.

The gene calls are TRBV20-1 and TRBJ1-1, with D possibly TRBD1 on 5 matching bases. This CDR3 is 11 amino acids long. With 2 bases removed from V and 5 bases from J, the gap between germline ends came to 6 bases. Germline loops: CDR1 DFQATT, CDR2 SNEGSKA (reference sequence). CDR3 sequence: CSARSGTEAFF. Here the CDR3 DNA reads TGCAGTGCTAGATCAGGGACTGAAGCTTTCTTT.

The chain joins TRBV10-1 to TRBJ2-1, with TRBD1 matching 9 bases. The germline V gene encodes CDR1 WNHNN and CDR2 SYGVQD (reference sequence). Trimming removed 3 bases from V and 4 bases from J; junction bases left unmatched: 4. The CDR3 is 15 residues long. CDR3 DNA sequence: TGCGCCAGCAGTGATGACAGGGGGTCATACAATGAGCAGTTCTTC. This encodes CASSDDRGSYNEQFF.

CDR3 region: CASSTTGQYSPLHF. CDR3 nucleotide sequence: TGTGCCAGCAGTACGACAGGGCAGTATTCACCCCTCCACTTT. This chain joins TRBV11-1 and TRBJ1-6; 7 bases align to TRBD1. Trimming took 6 bases from V and 8 from J; bases not matched to a gene: 7. Germline V gene lookup returns CDR1 SGHAT and CDR2 FQDESV (reference sequence). There are 14 residues in the CDR3.

The rearrangement joins TRBV10-2 to TRBJ1-5, with unresolved D. Germline V lookup: CDR1 WSHSY, CDR2 SAAADI. V shed 4 bases and J shed 3 bases, with 7 bases lying between them. The CDR3 loop spans 13 amino acids. CDR3 region: CASSVQHNQPQHF. CDR3 DNA: TGCGCCAGCAGTGTACAGCACAATCAGCCCCAGCATTTT.

This chain uses TRBV11-1 with TRBJ1-1, with D perhaps TRBD1 (6 bases). Germline loops: CDR1 SGHAT, CDR2 FQDESV (reference sequence). The CDR3 contains 16 residues. Trimming removed 0 bases at V and 5 bases at J, with 16 bases between. The CDR3 DNA sequence: TGTGCCAGCAGCTTAGCATTCAGGACAGTATCGACTGAAGCTTTCTTT. Translating it yields CASSLAFRTVSTEAFF.

The V call is TRBV6-1, the J call TRBJ1-5, with D perhaps matching TRBD1 (5 bases). V was cut by 0 bases and J by 2 bases, with 11 bases left in between. This CDR3 has 16 residues. Germline-derived CDR1 and CDR2 are MNHNS and SASEGT. The CDR3 DNA reads TGTGCCAGCAGTGAAGCACCAGGGTTCCGCAATCAGCCCCAGCATTTT. Translating it yields CASSEAPGFRNQPQHF.

V is TRBV6-5 and J is TRBJ1-1; no clear D. Trimming pared 1 base from V and 1 base from J, leaving 10 bases between. Germline lookup yields CDR1 MNHEY and CDR2 SVGAGI. The CDR3 is made up of 15 amino acids. This CDR3 is CASSYYPGSNTEAFF. Written as DNA, the CDR3 is TGTGCCAGCAGTTACTACCCGGGATCGAACACTGAAGCTTTCTTT.

J is TRBJ2-1 and V is TRBV15; 14 nucleotides align to TRBD2. Per germline, CDR1 LNHNV and CDR2 YYDKDF (reference sequence). The ends lost 0 bases at V and 10 bases at J; junction bases unmatched: 5. The CDR3 has 16 amino acids. CDR3 sequence reads: CATSREGTSGGKEQFF. The CDR3 DNA follows: TGTGCCACCAGCAGAGAGGGGACTAGCGGGGGAAAGGAGCAGTTCTTC.

The CDR3, as DNA: TGTGCCAGCAGCTTGTTGACAGTGAACACTGAAGCTTTCTTT. Amino acid sequence: CASSLLTVNTEAFF. This chain connects TRBV7-2 to TRBJ1-1; possible D gene TRBD1, 5 bases. Trimming cost V 3 bases and J 0 bases, with 8 bases left between them. From germline, CDR1 is SGHTA and CDR2 FQGNSA. This CDR3 region has 14 residues.

J is TRBJ2-5 and V is TRBV3-1 (or the pseudogene TRBV3-2); 7 nucleotides line up with TRBD1. This CDR3 is 13 amino acids long. Germline CDR1 LGHDT, CDR2 YNNKEL (reference sequence). The trim removed 5 bases at V and 9 bases at J, leaving 9 bases unmatched. For the CDR3, the DNA is TGTGCCAGCAGCACAGCACAGGGGAATGCCCAGTACTTC. Translated: CASSTAQGNAQYF.

The CDR3 spells CATSRVQGGHQPQHF. CDR3 sequence (DNA): TGTGCCACCAGCAGAGTCCAGGGGGGCCATCAGCCCCAGCATTTT. The chain is built from TRBV15 and TRBJ1-5; 7 bases are shared with TRBD1. Germline CDR1 reads LNHNV; CDR2 reads YYDKDF (reference sequence). CDR3 length: 15 residues. V lost 1 base and J lost 5; bases outside the gene matches: 5. Using reference TRBV15 and TRBJ1-5 for the parts outside the CDR3, the full variable domain is DAMVIQNPRYQVTQFGKPVTLSCSQTLNHNVMYWYQQKSSQAPKLLFHYYDKDFNNEADTPDNFQSRRPNTSFCFLDIRSPGLGDTAMYLCATSRVQGGHQPQHFGDGTRLSIL.